This TCR beta chain was retrieved from a study of neurological immune-mediated disorders. Each TCR transcript was tagged with a 10-nucleotide random UMI during 5'RACE. TCRdb ran MiXCR on the 5' RACE reads and lists one entry per CDR3 protein. The data contain tens of thousands of distinct CDR3 sequences, 11% of them singletons. In its sample, this clonotype was seen many times. Input was about a million sorted T cells, either CD4+ or CD8+. The clonotype comes from a woman in her 30s with HTLV-1-associated myelopathy (HAM/TSP). Sequences were obtained from CD4+ T cells from blood.

In DNA, the CDR3 is TGTGCCAGCGGGGACAGGGGATCCTACAATGAGCAGTTCTTC. This encodes CASGDRGSYNEQFF. This chain connects TRBV6-6 to TRBJ2-1; 10 nucleotides agree with TRBD1. The CDR3 runs 14 residues. Germline values: CDR1 MNHNY, CDR2 SVGAGI (reference sequence). After removal of 8 bases from V and 1 base from J, the junction contained 2 bases not matched to a gene.